This T cell receptor beta chain was captured by sequencing in a study of blood T cell repertoires in COVID-19. Study-wide background: PBMCs, B-cell-depleted T cells, or T cells provided the cDNA or gDNA that made up the material.

Assay used: immunoSEQ multiplex PCR; TCRdb lists only in-frame clones, some missing. The data contain some 150,000 clones, 82% of them singletons. Trimming removed 1 base from V and 0 bases from J, with 3 bases in between. Germline-derived CDR1 and CDR2 are SGHDN and FVKESK. The CDR3 runs to 14 residues. The TCR was taken from a woman aged 65 to 85 with acute or convalescent COVID-19. Sequenced material: peripheral blood. The V gene is TRBV14, the J gene TRBJ2-2; D is unresolved. DNA for the CDR3: TGTGCCAGCAGCCAAGCCACGAACACCGGGGAGCTGTTTTTT. Translated: CASSQATNTGELFF.